The 32 T cell receptor beta chains below were found in one sample sequenced in a study of T cells after yellow fever vaccination. TCRdb ran MiXCR on the 5' RACE reads and lists one entry per CDR3 protein. The sample has just over 250,000 distinct CDR3 sequences, about 5.2% seen once. Sample: CD4+ T cells sorted from PBMCs, taken on the day of the yellow fever booster vaccination. The receptors come from a young man who received the YFV17D yellow fever vaccine.

The rearrangement joins TRBV5-1 to TRBJ2-1; 9 bases are shared with TRBD1. From germline, CDR1 is SGHRS and CDR2 YFSETQ. Trimming removed 2 bases from V and 6 bases from J; junction bases left unmatched: 9. This CDR3 region has 16 residues. CDR3 nucleotide sequence: TGCGCCAGCAGCTTCCCACGGGACAGGGTCGTCAATGAGCAGTTCTTC. Residues: CASSFPRDRVVNEQFF.

The gene calls are TRBV7-9 and TRBJ1-1; a possible D gene is TRBD1 (5 bases). Germline assignment: CDR1 SEHNR and CDR2 FQNEAQ (reference sequence). V was shortened by 2 bases and J by 0 bases, with 10 bases between the two germline ends. There are 15 residues in the CDR3. The CDR3 region is CASSLTGGMNTEAFF. CDR3 nucleotides: TGTGCCAGCAGCTTAACCGGGGGGATGAACACTGAAGCTTTCTTT.

This clonotype was detected many times. The chain recombines TRBV5-6 with TRBJ2-3; D may be TRBD2 (7 bases). Deletions cut 6 bases from V and 12 bases from J, with 14 bases between. Per germline, CDR1 SGHDT and CDR2 YYEEEE. The CDR3 extends over 11 amino acids. As DNA, the CDR3 is TGTGCCAGCACTCTGGGGGGGCATCAGTATTTT. It is translated as CASTLGGHQYF. Complete variable domain (other parts from reference TRBV5-6 and TRBJ2-3): DAGVTQSPTHLIKTRGQQVTLRCSPKSGHDTVSWYQQALGQGPQFIFQYYEEEERQRGNFPDRFSGHQFPNYSSELNVNALLLGDSALYLCASTLGGHQYFGPGTRLTVL.

The chain uses TRBV5-1 and TRBJ1-4; perhaps TRBD1 as D (6 bases). Germline-derived CDR1 and CDR2 are SGHRS and YFSETQ. The CDR3 length is 15 residues. Trimming took 4 bases from V and 0 from J, leaving 10 bases between them. CDR3 protein: CASSPDSPTNEKLFF. CDR3 DNA: TGCGCCAGCAGCCCGGACAGTCCAACTAATGAAAAACTGTTTTTT.

Only a few counts were recorded for this clonotype. The chain couples TRBV5-1 to TRBJ2-1, with TRBD1 matching over 9 bases. V gave up 4 bases and J gave up 6 bases; unmatched junction bases: 5. The CDR3 sequence is 14 residues long. In germline, CDR1 is SGHRS, CDR2 YFSETQ. CDR3 DNA: TGCGCCAGCAGCACCCCGACAGGGGGCAATGAGCAGTTCTTC. This codes for CASSTPTGGNEQFF.

This clonotype was observed a few times. The chain employs TRBV18 and TRBJ2-5, with 7 positions matching TRBD2. With 6 bases clipped from V and 3 bases from J, the junction kept 4 bases outside the gene matches. The V gene's germline CDR1 is KGHSH and CDR2 LQKENI. This CDR3 region has 13 residues. The CDR3, as DNA: TGTGCCAGCTCGTGGGGAGGGGAAGAGACCCAGTACTTC. Its protein is CASSWGGEETQYF.

This clonotype was observed at least ten times. This sequence joins TRBV29-1 and TRBJ1-2, with TRBD1 matching 10 bases. Germline assignment: CDR1 SQVTM and CDR2 ANQGSEA. This CDR3 spans 13 amino acids. V shed 4 bases, J shed 10 bases, and the junction held 9 bases outside the gene matches. CDR3 sequence: CSVGVGQGNSYTF. In DNA form, the CDR3 reads TGCAGCGTTGGTGTGGGACAGGGGAATTCCTACACCTTC.

This clonotype was recorded many times. The rearrangement links TRBV20-1 to TRBJ1-4; no firm D call. Per germline, CDR1 DFQATT and CDR2 SNEGSKA (reference sequence). With 3 bases removed from V and 5 bases from J, the gap between germline ends came to 10 bases. The CDR3 runs to 13 residues. The chain's CDR3 is CSARDGVNEKLFF. In DNA, the CDR3 is TGCAGTGCTAGGGACGGAGTGAATGAAAAACTGTTTTTT.

At least ten counts were recorded for this clonotype. V gene TRBV5-1 combines with J gene TRBJ2-1; no firm D call. The germline CDR1 and CDR2 sequences are SGHRS and YFSETQ. V lost 5 bases to trimming and J lost 10 bases, with 13 bases between them. CDR3 length: 12 residues. The CDR3 region is CASRVGMEEQFF. The CDR3 DNA follows: TGCGCCAGCAGGGTGGGGATGGAGGAGCAGTTCTTC.

The chain recombines TRBV5-1 with TRBJ1-1; D remains ambiguous. V lost 4 bases to trimming and J lost 7 bases, with 17 bases between them. This CDR3 has 14 residues. Germline V gene sequence: CDR1 SGHRS, CDR2 YFSETQ. The CDR3 sequence: CASSPAAGRFEAFF. Written as DNA, the CDR3 is TGCGCCAGCAGCCCGGCGGCGGGCCGCTTTGAAGCTTTCTTT. Full variable domain (remainder filled in from reference TRBV5-1 and TRBJ1-1): KAGVTQTPRYLIKTRGQQVTLSCSPISGHRSVSWYQQTPGQGLQFLFEYFSETQRNKGNFPGRFSGRQFSNSRSEMNVSTLELGDSALYLCASSPAAGRFEAFFGQGTRLTVV.

This clonotype was seen more than once but under ten times. The chain recombines TRBV12-3 or TRBV12-4 with TRBJ1-5, with TRBD1 matching 9 bases. J lost 3 bases, V lost 6 bases, and 6 bases had no gene match. The CDR3 is made up of 15 amino acids. The CDR3 DNA reads TGTGCCAGCAGCCCGGGACAGGGCGCCAATCAGCCCCAGCATTTT. The encoded protein is CASSPGQGANQPQHF.

This clonotype was seen only a few times. This chain connects TRBV3-1 to TRBJ1-1; 7 bases line up with TRBD1. Trimming at V came to 4 bases and at J to 5 bases, leaving 4 bases not matched to a gene. CDR3 size: 13 residues. The germline V gene encodes CDR1 LGHDT and CDR2 YNNKEL (reference sequence). The CDR3 coding sequence is TGTGCCAGCAGCCTGAGGACAGGAACTGAAGCTTTCTTT. This gives the protein CASSLRTGTEAFF.

The chain carries TRBV4-3 and TRBJ1-2; a possible D gene is TRBD1 (6 bases). V lost 4 bases, J lost 3 bases, and 15 bases lay in between. This CDR3 is 15 amino acids long. The V gene's germline CDR1 is LGHNA and CDR2 YSLEER. CDR3 sequence: CASSPSPGADYGYTF. For the CDR3, the DNA is TGCGCCAGCAGCCCCTCGCCAGGGGCGGACTATGGCTACACCTTC.

Only a few counts were recorded for this clonotype. V gene TRBV10-3 combines with J gene TRBJ2-3, with a possible D match to TRBD2 (7 bases). CDR1 and CDR2 (germline): ENHRY, SYGVKD. The CDR3 is 14 amino acids. The V and J ends lost 5 bases and 0 bases respectively, with 9 bases between them. As DNA, the CDR3 is TGTGCCATCAGTAGGGGGGGAAGCACAGATACGCAGTATTTT. This codes for CAISRGGSTDTQYF.

The chain recombines TRBV3-1 with TRBJ2-4; no clear D. This CDR3 is 14 amino acids long. The germline CDR1 and CDR2 sequences are LGHDT and YNNKEL (reference sequence). Deletions cut 4 bases from V and 1 base from J, with 8 bases between. CDR3 residues: CASSPDYAKNIQYF. The CDR3 DNA is TGTGCCAGCAGCCCAGATTATGCCAAAAACATTCAGTACTTC.

At least ten counts were recorded for this clonotype. The V gene is TRBV20-1, the J gene TRBJ2-5; unclear D gene. Trimming cost V 4 bases and J 3 bases, with 18 bases left between them. The CDR3 is made up of 15 amino acids. Germline lookup yields CDR1 DFQATT and CDR2 SNEGSKA (reference sequence). Here the CDR3 DNA reads TGCAGTGCTACCCCACTGGTCCCCTATAAAGAGACCCAGTACTTC. Its protein product is CSATPLVPYKETQYF.

This clonotype has a count of ten or more. The CDR3 DNA follows: TGTGCCAGCAGCTACCGGGGGTTAGGTTCACCCCTCCACTTT. Its translation: CASSYRGLGSPLHF. The chain joins TRBV5-6 to TRBJ1-6, with a possible D match to TRBD1 (5 bases). Per germline, CDR1 SGHDT and CDR2 YYEEEE. The CDR3 length is 14 residues. V shed 3 bases and J shed 9 bases, with 13 bases lying between them.

This clonotype was detected ten times or more. The V call is TRBV6-5, the J call TRBJ2-2; 9 nucleotides match TRBD1. The V gene end was trimmed by 2 bases and the J gene end by 0 bases; junction bases not matched to a gene: 7. CDR3 length: 18 amino acids. Germline V gene lookup returns CDR1 MNHEY and CDR2 SVGAGI. Written as DNA, the CDR3 is TGTGCCAGCAGTTACCGCGGACAGGGGACGGCGAACACCGGGGAGCTGTTTTTT. Its protein is CASSYRGQGTANTGELFF.

This clonotype was observed many times. The J gene is TRBJ2-3, the V gene TRBV30, with TRBD1 identical over 7 bases. The V and J ends lost 5 bases and 0 bases, in that order; junction bases with no gene match: 8. Germline V gives CDR1 GTSNPN, CDR2 SVGIG (reference sequence). The CDR3 consists of 15 residues. The CDR3 region is CAWEGTEASTDTQYF. In DNA form, the CDR3 reads TGTGCCTGGGAAGGGACAGAAGCTAGCACAGATACGCAGTATTTT. The full variable domain, its missing parts supplied by reference TRBV30 and TRBJ2-3, is SQTIHQWPATLVQPVGSPLSLECTVEGTSNPNLYWYRQAAGRGLQLLFYSVGIGQISSEVPQNLSASRPQDRQFILSSKKLLLSDSGFYLCAWEGTEASTDTQYFGPGTRLTVL.

This clonotype was counted at least ten times. This chain joins TRBV10-1 and TRBJ2-3; D not certain. The CDR3 contains 13 residues. Trimming stripped 6 bases from V and 2 bases from J, with 9 bases between. Germline V gives CDR1 WNHNN, CDR2 SYGVQD (reference sequence). The CDR3 sequence is CASSPTNTDTQYF. The CDR3 DNA reads TGCGCCAGCAGCCCGACGAACACAGATACGCAGTATTTT.

This clonotype was detected many times. The chain combines TRBV30 with TRBJ2-7; D could derive from TRBD1 or TRBD2 (5 bases each). Germline loops: CDR1 GTSNPN, CDR2 SVGIG (reference sequence). CDR3 length: 11 residues. The ends were cut back, 5 bases at V and 2 bases at J, with 7 bases in the middle. The CDR3 DNA reads TGTGCCTGGGGGGACGCCTACGAGCAGTACTTC. It translates to CAWGDAYEQYF. Full variable domain (rest looked up from reference TRBV30 and TRBJ2-7): SQTIHQWPATLVQPVGSPLSLECTVEGTSNPNLYWYRQAAGRGLQLLFYSVGIGQISSEVPQNLSASRPQDRQFILSSKKLLLSDSGFYLCAWGDAYEQYFGPGTRLTVT.

V is TRBV5-4 and J is TRBJ2-3; 8 bases align to TRBD2. With 3 bases clipped from V and 9 bases from J, the junction kept 6 bases outside the gene matches. The germline V gene encodes CDR1 SGHNT and CDR2 YYREEE (reference sequence). The CDR3 has 13 residues. CDR3 residues: CASSWGREETQYF. Written as DNA, the CDR3 is TGTGCCAGCAGCTGGGGGCGGGAGGAGACGCAGTATTTT. Full variable domain (missing parts from reference TRBV5-4 and TRBJ2-3): ETGVTQSPTHLIKTRGQQVTLRCSSQSGHNTVSWYQQALGQGPQFIFQYYREEENGRGNFPPRFSGLQFPNYSSELNVNALELDDSALYLCASSWGREETQYFGPGTRLTVL.

This clonotype turned up a few times. The chain couples TRBV27 to TRBJ2-2; 16 bases are a match to TRBD2. From germline, CDR1 is MNHEY and CDR2 SMNVEV (reference sequence). CDR3 length: 18 amino acids. V lost 0 bases to trimming and J lost 6 bases; unmatched junction nucleotides: 4. The CDR3 region is CASSLSGTSGGASGELFF. The DNA of the CDR3 is TGTGCCAGCAGTTTATCCGGGACTAGCGGGGGGGCCTCCGGGGAGCTGTTTTTT.

The chain couples TRBV7-9 to TRBJ1-2; tentative D call: TRBD1 (6 bases). CDR3 length: 13 amino acids. Trimming left V 5 bases short and J 3 bases short, with 10 bases between. Germline loops: CDR1 SEHNR, CDR2 FQNEAQ (reference sequence). CDR3 sequence reads: CASSPTGYYGYTF. The CDR3 DNA reads as TGTGCCAGCAGCCCGACAGGCTACTATGGCTACACCTTC.

This clonotype was recorded a few times. The chain combines TRBV12-3 or TRBV12-4 with TRBJ1-2, with D possibly being TRBD1 (6 bases). V was clipped by 2 bases and J by 7 bases, with 20 bases between them. The CDR3 has 16 amino acids. CDR3 nucleotide sequence: TGTGCCAGCAGTTTACCCAGAACCGGGACACGCGGTGGCTACACCTTC. Protein product: CASSLPRTGTRGGYTF.

This clonotype has a handful of counts. This chain uses TRBV6-1 with TRBJ1-1; TRBD1 might be the D (6 bases). Trimming removed 5 bases at V and 3 bases at J, with 13 bases between. CDR3 size: 14 residues. Germline V gene data show CDR1 as MNHNS and CDR2 as SASEGT. The DNA for the CDR3 is TGTGCCAGCAGTCCACGGGACATTGACACTGAAGCTTTCTTT. Protein product: CASSPRDIDTEAFF.

The sample holds many counts of this clonotype. The genes are TRBV29-1 and TRBJ2-7, with TRBD1 identical over 7 bases. The V segment lost 7 bases and the J segment 5 bases; nucleotides outside the gene matches: 14. The germline CDR1 and CDR2 sequences are SQVTM and ANQGSEA. The CDR3 has 14 amino acids. This chain's CDR3 is CSAIRDSSVNEQYF. The CDR3 nucleotides read TGCAGCGCCATACGGGACAGCTCTGTGAACGAGCAGTACTTC.

This clonotype appeared a few times. The V gene is TRBV4-2, the J gene TRBJ2-5; D perhaps matches TRBD2 (7 bases). The CDR3 is 16 amino acids. Trimming left V 4 bases short and J 1 base short, with 16 bases between. Per the germline V gene, CDR1 is LGHNA and CDR2 is YNFKEQ. Written as DNA, the CDR3 is TGTGCCAGCAGCCCCCAAGGGGGGGGGGCCCAAGAGACCCAGTACTTC. Protein product: CASSPQGGGAQETQYF.

As for this clonotype: A much bigger clone sits one base away, suggesting this may be a read error. The rearrangement joins TRBV29-1 to TRBJ1-5, with a weak D call TRBD1 (5 bases). Trimming shortened V by 4 bases and J by 8 bases, and 18 bases separated the two germline ends. Germline V gives CDR1 SQVTM, CDR2 ANQGSEA. The CDR3 loop spans 14 amino acids. The chain's CDR3 is CSVASGTEHKPQHF. The CDR3 nucleotides read TGCAGCGTTGCATCCGGGACTGAGCATAAGCCCCAGCATTTT.

The CDR3 loop reads CASSYSTGGGQPQHF. The CDR3, as DNA: TGTGCCAGCAGTTATTCAACAGGGGGCGGGCAGCCCCAGCATTTT. The chain couples TRBV6-2 or TRBV6-3 to TRBJ1-5, with TRBD1 identical over 9 bases. Germline lookup yields CDR1 MNHEY and CDR2 SVGEGT. After removal of 3 bases from V and 7 bases from J, the junction contained 7 bases not matched to a gene. The CDR3 loop spans 15 amino acids.

This clonotype was counted at least ten times. This sequence joins TRBV5-1 and TRBJ2-1; perhaps TRBD1 as D (5 bases). CDR3 length: 15 amino acids. Deletions cut 0 bases from V and 4 bases from J, with 11 bases between. The germline CDR1 and CDR2 sequences are SGHRS and YFSETQ. The CDR3 bases are TGCGCCAGCAGCTTGGTAGGGGATGGATACAATGAGCAGTTCTTC. This translates into CASSLVGDGYNEQFF.

V and J are TRBV6-5 and TRBJ2-2; TRBD1 matches 7 bases. This CDR3 is built from 12 residues. The trim removed 6 bases at V and 9 bases at J, leaving 4 bases unmatched. Germline V lookup: CDR1 MNHEY, CDR2 SVGAGI. The CDR3 DNA follows: TGTGCCAGCAGCAAGACAGGGTGGGAGCTGTTTTTT. Amino acids: CASSKTGWELFF.